The entry that follows covers one T cell receptor beta chain sequence. Source study methods: Quantification of nucleated cells was approximated via reference gene primer amplification. Some clones are missing from TCRdb's copy, which holds only in-frame ones; the method was immunoSEQ multiplex PCR. The V and J calls and clone size were taken over from that table, and D and trimming were inferred from the DNA. There are 73,000 or so clones in the sample; roughly 84% occur only once, and under 6% lies in the top ten. The data derive from a study of blood T cell repertoires in COVID-19. About the study: Acute and convalescent COVID-19 specimens originated in the United States, Italy and Spain. Sources were T cells, B-cell-depleted T cells, or PBMCs; the material itself was cDNA or gDNA.

V dropped 3 bases and J dropped 4; count of bases not matched to a gene: 4. The CDR3 loop spans 16 amino acids. Germline V gene data show CDR1 as LNHDA and CDR2 as SQIVND (reference sequence). The sample was peripheral blood. This TCR derives from an older woman with acute or convalescent COVID-19. The chain uses TRBV19 and TRBJ2-1; 12 nucleotides agree with TRBD2. In nucleotides, the CDR3 is TGTGCCAGTAGTATTTCGCTAGCGGGGGGGTACAATGAGCAGTTCTTC. Translation: CASSISLAGGYNEQFF.